The 2 T cell receptor beta chains given below trace back to one sample, sequenced in a study of tumor-infiltrating lymphocytes in localized non-small cell lung cancer. Generated by immunoSEQ multiplex PCR, the TCRdb table keeps only in-frame clones and is missing some. The sample lists roughly 13,000 clones, about 70% seen once, with approximately 14% in the top ten. Source material: uninvolved lung tissue not adjacent to the tumor. The receptors stem from a human donor with non-small cell lung cancer.

The chain recombines TRBV19 with TRBJ2-3; D not certain. Trimming left V 5 bases short and J 5 bases short, with 14 bases between. In germline, CDR1 is LNHDA, CDR2 SQIVND (reference sequence). The CDR3 is 14 residues long. CDR3 loop: CASSATGGVDTQYF. CDR3 nucleotide sequence: TGTGCCAGTAGTGCGACGGGTGGGGTAGATACGCAGTATTTT.

This chain connects TRBV28 to TRBJ1-2, with D possibly TRBD1 on 6 matching bases. Trimming removed 6 bases at V and 7 bases at J, with 21 bases between. This CDR3 is 15 amino acids long. Germline CDR1 and CDR2: MDHEN and SYDVKM. CDR3 coding DNA: TGTGCCAGCAGCTCATACATCAGGGGAGAGGGTGGCTACACCTTC. Protein product: CASSSYIRGEGGYTF.